This TCR beta chain originates from a study of OX40 agonist ivuxolimab in advanced cancers. Study results and limitations: Which antigen the expanded peripheral T cells recognized is unknown. In CD8+ T cells, expanded clones were on average more numerous than in CD4+.

Details on this clone: Its antigen is unidentified.

Clones were sequenced by immunoSEQ multiplex PCR, and TCRdb holds only the in-frame ones, with some missing. This table holds some 83,000 clones, 85% to 90% found once. Germline V gene data show CDR1 as SGHRS and CDR2 as YFSETQ. The CDR3 loop spans 17 amino acids. Trimming shortened V by 8 bases and J by 0 bases, and 23 bases separated the two germline ends. This receptor was obtained from an adult with an advanced solid tumor such as melanoma, head and neck, liver or kidney cancer. The rearrangement links TRBV5-1 to TRBJ1-1; D is possibly TRBD1 (6 bases). The sample consisted of CD4+ or CD8+ T cells sorted from blood, taken in a trial of the OX40 agonist ivuxolimab. CDR3 sequence reads: CASKSSQGGTMNTEAFF. The CDR3 bases are TGCGCCAGTAAGTCCTCACAGGGAGGGACCATGAACACTGAAGCTTTCTTT.